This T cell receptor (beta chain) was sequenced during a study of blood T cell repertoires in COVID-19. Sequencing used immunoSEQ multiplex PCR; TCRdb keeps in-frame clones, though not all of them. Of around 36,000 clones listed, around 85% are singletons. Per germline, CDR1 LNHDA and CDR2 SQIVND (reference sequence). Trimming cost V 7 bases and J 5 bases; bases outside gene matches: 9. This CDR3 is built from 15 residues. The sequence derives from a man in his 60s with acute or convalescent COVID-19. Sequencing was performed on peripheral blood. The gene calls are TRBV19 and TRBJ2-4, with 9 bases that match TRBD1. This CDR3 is CASTPTGTGQNIQYF. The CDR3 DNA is TGTGCCAGTACCCCTACCGGGACAGGGCAAAACATTCAGTACTTC.